This section outlines one TCR beta chain sequence together with its context. Its antigen is unknown. Trimming removed 4 bases from V and 7 bases from J, with 14 bases in between. The CDR3 length is 14 residues. From germline, CDR1 is SGHTA and CDR2 FQGTGA. CD4+ cells were split into CD45RA+ naive and CD45RA-negative memory subsets. This entry is derived from a study of shared clonotypes between healthy human individuals. Study background: CD4 naive and CD4 memory each took three plates per donor, while CD8 naive took two and CD8 memory one.

DNA at roughly 0.2 ug, tens of thousands of T cell genomes, went into sorted-subset replicate PCRs. TCRdb's table, derived via immunoSEQ multiplex PCR, lists solely in-frame clones and lacks some. The sample lists over a million clones; around 97% were seen once. General study findings and limits: The study generally estimated greater richness for naive than memory subsets.

The chain links TRBV7-3 to TRBJ2-1, with D perhaps matching TRBD2 (5 bases). The sequencing input was naive CD4+ T cells sorted from blood. Stated subset: CD45RA+ positively selected. The origin of this receptor is a man aged 25-45 years in good health. CDR3 nucleotides: TGTGCCAGCAGCTCCGCCGGCGGACTGAATGAGCAGTTCTTC. Protein: CASSSAGGLNEQFF.